The rows below give T cell receptor beta chains drawn from one sample of a study of blood T cell repertoires in COVID-19. TCRdb keeps only in-frame clones here, not all; method: immunoSEQ multiplex PCR. The repertoire includes about 110,000 clones, about 70% of them detected once, and about 0.85% sits in the top ten. Input material: peripheral blood. The receptors derive from a human donor with acute or convalescent COVID-19. The donor label of this sample is uncertain. Both conserved end residues are part of each CDR3. Fields, in order: CDR3 protein, V gene, D gene. D genes are given only for firm matches.

cdr3_aa: CASSLRGGDQARTQYF; v_call: TRBV7-2; d_call: .
cdr3_aa: CASSTGTGLNTEAFF; v_call: TRBV19; d_call: TRBD1
cdr3_aa: CASSAGQAFYGYTF; v_call: TRBV7-9; d_call: TRBD1
cdr3_aa: CSASSGGFNEKLFF; v_call: TRBV20-1; d_call: .
cdr3_aa: CASSLGMAGQSSANEKLFF; v_call: TRBV13; d_call: .
cdr3_aa: CATSQLGQGTTTNEKLFF; v_call: TRBV10-3; d_call: TRBD1
cdr3_aa: CASSLHRGRLGNTEAFF; v_call: TRBV5-1; d_call: TRBD1
cdr3_aa: CASSQGPTVLNEKLFF; v_call: TRBV4-2; d_call: .
cdr3_aa: CAISESSGHNYEQYF; v_call: TRBV10-3; d_call: .
cdr3_aa: CASSQSGASGNQETQYF; v_call: TRBV4-1; d_call: TRBD2
cdr3_aa: CDPGTANTGELFF; v_call: TRBV7-3; d_call: TRBD1
cdr3_aa: CSVTSSSSGVNEKLFF; v_call: TRBV29-1; d_call: .
cdr3_aa: CASSLSHRDIAFF; v_call: TRBV12-3/TRBV12-4; d_call: .
cdr3_aa: CASSLALAGATDTQYF; v_call: TRBV7-9; d_call: TRBD2
cdr3_aa: CASRSHLNTEAFF; v_call: TRBV6-5; d_call: .
cdr3_aa: CASSVDSVELFF; v_call: TRBV9; d_call: .
cdr3_aa: CASSEREAIYNEQFF; v_call: TRBV10-2; d_call: .
cdr3_aa: CASSSGLAYEQYF; v_call: TRBV7-8; d_call: TRBD2
cdr3_aa: CASSPRLAGTGELFF; v_call: TRBV5-1; d_call: TRBD2
cdr3_aa: CASSVPLGFHEQYF; v_call: TRBV2; d_call: .
cdr3_aa: CASSQTGIDGYTF; v_call: TRBV5-4; d_call: TRBD1
cdr3_aa: CASSLTPGTSNEKLFF; v_call: TRBV5-1; d_call: .
cdr3_aa: CASSYLTGYQPQHF; v_call: TRBV6-6; d_call: .
cdr3_aa: CASSESGREDEQFF; v_call: TRBV10-1; d_call: .
cdr3_aa: CASSPNRGRQPQHF; v_call: TRBV6-5; d_call: TRBD1
cdr3_aa: CASSLAGDTDTQYF; v_call: TRBV13; d_call: .
cdr3_aa: CASSSQSVTGVSYEQYF; v_call: TRBV28; d_call: .
cdr3_aa: CASRDNRASYNEQFF; v_call: TRBV2; d_call: .
cdr3_aa: CASSQAPSGGEGTQYF; v_call: TRBV4-1; d_call: TRBD2
cdr3_aa: CAWSPKGDGGTEAFF; v_call: TRBV30; d_call: .
cdr3_aa: CASSPETAPGYTF; v_call: TRBV7-2; d_call: .
cdr3_aa: CATSPGTRGYTF; v_call: TRBV28; d_call: .